This is a list of T cell receptor beta chains from one sample in a study of CXCR3-negative and CXCR3-positive naive CD8 T cells. One entry per CDR3 protein, without DNA, is what TCRdb gives after re-calling the 5' RACE reads. The sample table sets out about 56,000 distinct CDR3 sequences. The sequencing sample was made of naive CXCR3+ CD8+ T cells from blood. Receptors originate from a human donor in good health. Some clones in this sample may be carry-over from other donors' samples. The CDR3 runs from the conserved cysteine through the conserved F or W.

>TRBJ2-5|TRBV11-2
CASSPAGGPGKTQYF
>TRBJ2-2|TRBV7-9
CASADSIGGPGTGELFF
>TRBJ2-1|TRBV4-1
CASSQVAGYNEQFF
>TRBJ2-6|TRBV7-3
CASSVVHSGANVLTF
>TRBJ2-7|TRBV6-5
CASSYRNPPYEQYF
>TRBJ2-7|TRBV29-1
CSFKGGHGAREQYF
>TRBJ2-7|TRBV4-3
CASSQDPVSYEQYF
>TRBJ2-1|TRBV15
CATSRENSGGLYNEQFF
>TRBJ2-7|TRBV6-6
CASNGPPSDEQYF
>TRBJ2-7|TRBV7-6
CASSLGQGVAYEQYF
>TRBJ1-1|TRBV28
CASRPGTGGMNTEAFF